These 7 T cell receptor beta chains came from one sample sequenced in a study of T cell responses to AZD1222 COVID-19 vaccine. Sequencing was performed with immunoSEQ multiplex PCR; in TCRdb, only in-frame clones are kept and a portion is missing. The table has 150,000 or so clones, 90% to 95% seen once; the top ten hold about 1.5%. The sample consisted of peripheral blood, taken on day 0 of AZD1222 vaccination. The source of these receptors is an adult in good health.

The J gene is TRBJ2-3, the V gene TRBV11-3; D is unclear. CDR3 length: 15 amino acids. Germline V lookup: CDR1 SGHNT, CDR2 YENEEA. With 6 bases removed from V and 3 bases from J, the gap between germline ends came to 16 bases. DNA for the CDR3: TGTGCCAGCAGTCACGCGGAGTCTCTGACAGATACGCAGTATTTT. Amino acid sequence: CASSHAESLTDTQYF.

The chain joins TRBV14 to TRBJ1-2; TRBD1 might be the D (6 bases). Germline assignment: CDR1 SGHDN and CDR2 FVKESK. The V and J ends lost 1 base and 2 bases respectively, with 20 bases between them. There are 18 residues in the CDR3. The CDR3 nucleotides read TGTGCCAGCAGCCAAGGTGTTGGCAGGGGAGGCGGGAACTATGGCTACACCTTC. Translating it yields CASSQGVGRGGGNYGYTF.

The J gene is TRBJ2-7, the V gene TRBV7-2; 12 bases are shared with TRBD2. Per the germline V gene, CDR1 is SGHTA and CDR2 is FQGNSA. Losses at the gene ends were 5 bases for V and 3 bases for J; bases not matched to a gene: 14. The CDR3 spans 18 residues. CDR3: CASSRRLAGDHLIYEQYF. The CDR3 DNA follows: TGTGCCAGCAGCCGTCGACTAGCGGGGGACCACCTGATCTACGAGCAGTACTTC.

Only one count was recorded for this clone. The V gene is TRBV3-1 (or the pseudogene TRBV3-2), the J gene TRBJ2-3; unclear D gene. Germline loops: CDR1 LGHDT, CDR2 YNNKEL (reference sequence). The CDR3 spans 15 residues. Trimming pared 11 bases from V and 0 bases from J, leaving 18 bases between. The CDR3 region is CAGTNSPPSTDTQYF. In DNA form, the CDR3 reads TGTGCCGGCACGAACAGCCCACCTAGCACAGATACGCAGTATTTT.

The chain links TRBV4-3 to TRBJ1-1, with TRBD1 identical over 7 bases. The CDR3 runs to 13 residues. The V segment lost 4 bases and the J segment 4 bases; nucleotides outside the gene matches: 3. Per germline, CDR1 LGHNA and CDR2 YSLEER. The CDR3 spells CASSPGGSTEAFF. The CDR3 region has the DNA TGCGCCAGCAGCCCAGGGGGTAGCACTGAAGCTTTCTTT.

The chain couples TRBV6-5 to TRBJ1-1; 7 bases are shared with TRBD1. CDR1 and CDR2 (germline): MNHEY, SVGAGI. The CDR3 spans 15 residues. Germline trimming cut 5 bases from V and 2 bases from J; bases unmatched to any gene: 8. As DNA, the CDR3 is TGTGCCAGCAGTACCACCGGGACAGTCAACACTGAAGCTTTCTTT. This sequence encodes CASSTTGTVNTEAFF.

V and J are TRBV12-3 or TRBV12-4 and TRBJ2-7; 7 nucleotides align to TRBD1. V trimming: 5 bases; J trimming: 6 bases; junction bases outside the gene matches: 4. The CDR3 spans 12 residues. This chain's CDR3 is CASSPTGSEQYF. The CDR3 DNA sequence: TGTGCCAGCAGTCCGACAGGGTCCGAGCAGTACTTC.